Ten or more counts support the clone carrying this T cell receptor beta chain. No conserved phenylalanine or tryptophan ends this CDR3, so it is likely a read error. V gave up 0 bases and J gave up 4 bases; unmatched junction bases: 5. The CDR3 loop spans 17 amino acids. In germline, CDR1 is SGHDN, CDR2 FVKESK. This sample's RNA came from whole unsorted tissue. More than 3 cm separated this lung sample from the edge of the tumor. This entry comes from a study of tumor and adjacent non-tumor tissue in lung cancer. A modified ARM-PCR protocol with three rounds of nested PCR amplified TCRbeta. TCRdb independently ran MiXCR on the multiplex PCR reads; one entry per CDR3 protein. The sample lists about 98,000 distinct CDR3 sequences, around three quarters occurring once.

The specimen sequenced was distant non-tumor lung tissue. The rearrangement links TRBV14 to TRBJ2-1; 11 bases map to TRBD2. The TCR sequence derives from a man aged 60 to 75 with small cell lung cancer. The chain's CDR3 is CASSQDLRLAGYNEQFL. The CDR3 DNA is TGTGCCAGCAGCCAAGATCTTCGACTAGCGGGATACAATGAGCAGTTCCTC.